The sequence of this T cell receptor beta chain was determined in a study of control samples from healthy donors and cancer patients. The protocol was immunoSEQ multiplex PCR, while the TCRdb copy is restricted to in-frame clones and leaves out a portion. This table holds under 100,000 clones, 85% to 95% found once. This CDR3 has 16 amino acids. The germline CDR1 and CDR2 sequences are LNHNV and YYDKDF (reference sequence). V dropped 1 base and J dropped 4 bases, with 13 bases sitting between them. What was sequenced was blood. The chain links TRBV15 to TRBJ1-4; no definite D call. This receptor was obtained from a woman aged 25 to 45 in good health. The DNA of the CDR3 is TGTGCCACCAGCAGAGGTGTGGGGTCGGGTAATGAAAAACTGTTTTTT. This gives the protein CATSRGVGSGNEKLFF.